This entry lists 3 T cell receptor beta chains sequenced from one sample in a study of T-cell memory formation after mild COVID-19. In TCRdb, the 5' RACE reads were re-called with MiXCR into one record per CDR3 protein. The table lists under 300,000 distinct CDR3 sequences, roughly 9.4% of them singletons. The sequenced sample consisted of PBMCs or a T cell subset sorted from them (not recorded which). These receptors were taken from a man aged 18-30 years who had mild COVID-19 (a few samples of this study predate the infection). Cell type and time point are not known.

This clonotype was observed a handful of times. The chain uses TRBV27 and TRBJ2-7; the D gene could be TRBD1 or TRBD2 (5 bases each). The germline CDR1 and CDR2 sequences are MNHEY and SMNVEV (reference sequence). The CDR3 sequence is 17 residues long. V dropped 1 base and J dropped 3 bases, with 19 bases sitting between them. CDR3 protein: CASSLLTKAGKGYEQYF. The CDR3 nucleotides read TGTGCCAGCAGTTTATTGACTAAGGCAGGGAAGGGCTACGAGCAGTACTTC.

This clonotype occurred many times. The chain has TRBV5-1 and TRBJ2-3; D remains ambiguous. The V gene's germline CDR1 is SGHRS and CDR2 YFSETQ. Trimming left V 3 bases short and J 2 bases short, with 7 bases between. The CDR3 extends over 13 amino acids. The CDR3 DNA is TGCGCCAGCAGCTCGGACCTCACAGATACGCAGTATTTT. Translation: CASSSDLTDTQYF. The full variable domain, rest sourced from reference TRBV5-1 and TRBJ2-3, is KAGVTQTPRYLIKTRGQQVTLSCSPISGHRSVSWYQQTPGQGLQFLFEYFSETQRNKGNFPGRFSGRQFSNSRSEMNVSTLELGDSALYLCASSSDLTDTQYFGPGTRLTVL.

This rearrangement joins TRBV5-8 to TRBJ1-1; TRBD1 is a possible D gene (5 bases). Germline CDR1 and CDR2: SGHTS and YDEGEE. V lost 4 bases to trimming and J lost 3 bases, with 13 bases between them. This CDR3 contains 14 residues. CDR3 sequence (DNA): TGTGCCAGCAGCCAGGGACCGCCCGACACTGAAGCTTTCTTT. It is translated as CASSQGPPDTEAFF.